This TCR beta chain was sequenced during a study of T cells in localized non-small cell lung cancer. Sequencing used immunoSEQ multiplex PCR; TCRdb keeps in-frame clones, though not all of them. Of tens of thousands of clones listed, around 92% are singletons. The ends were cut back, 2 bases at V and 0 bases at J, with 10 bases in the middle. This CDR3 is built from 15 residues. CDR1 and CDR2 from the germline V gene are LGHNA and YNFKEQ. The chain links TRBV4-2 to TRBJ1-2; weak D call: TRBD1 (6 bases). This clonotype originated in a woman aged 40-69 years with stage III lung adenocarcinoma. The source was peripheral blood mononuclear cells, collected before any cancer treatment. This chain's CDR3 is CASSQWDISNYGYTF. In DNA, the CDR3 is TGTGCCAGCAGCCAATGGGACATCTCTAACTATGGCTACACCTTC.